This T cell receptor (beta chain) was profiled in a study of identical twins. Study-wide results and caveats: Where out-of-frame alpha sequences were twin-shared, they showed excess low generation probability.

V gave up 0 bases and J gave up 4 bases, with 7 bases separating them. Germline V lookup: CDR1 SGHNT, CDR2 YENEEA. The CDR3 contains 13 residues. This clonotype was detected many times. The antigen is unknown. Donors were all healthy Caucasians. MiXCR, run by TCRdb on the 5' RACE reads, gives a single entry per CDR3 protein. The sample holds 700,000 or so distinct CDR3 sequences, 20% to 25% seen once. In addition, the sample was reused for a study of T cells expressing NK-cell markers. That study adds: In a handful of donors, dominant clonotypes made up about 28.3-65% of CD3+CD56-NKG2C+ cells. Clarity on HCMV specificity was lacking for the expanded NKG2C+ T cell clones.

Sequenced: PBMCs. This sequence originates from a woman younger than 35 in good health. The chain couples TRBV11-3 to TRBJ2-7, with unresolved D. The CDR3 DNA follows: TGTGCCAGCAGCTTAGAAAGTGGGTACGAGCAGTACTTC. This codes for CASSLESGYEQYF.